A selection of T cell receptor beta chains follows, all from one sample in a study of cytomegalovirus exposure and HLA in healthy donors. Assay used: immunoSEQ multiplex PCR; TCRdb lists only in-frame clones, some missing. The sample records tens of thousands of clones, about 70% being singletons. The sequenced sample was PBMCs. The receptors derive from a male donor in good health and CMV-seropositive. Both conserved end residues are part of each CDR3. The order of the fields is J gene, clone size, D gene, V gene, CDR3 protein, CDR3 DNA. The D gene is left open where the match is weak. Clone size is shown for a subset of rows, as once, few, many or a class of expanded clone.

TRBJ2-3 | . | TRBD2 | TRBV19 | CASSMSAAGVTDTQYF | TGTGCCAGTAGTATGTCGGCAGCGGGAGTGACAGATACGCAGTATTTT
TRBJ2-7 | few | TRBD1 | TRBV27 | CASRKGQAGAYWDEQYF | TGTGCCAGCAGAAAGGGACAGGCCGGGGCTTATTGGGACGAGCAGTACTTC
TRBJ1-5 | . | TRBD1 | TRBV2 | CASSYQDRADQPQHF | TGTGCCAGCAGTTACCAGGACAGGGCAGATCAGCCCCAGCATTTT
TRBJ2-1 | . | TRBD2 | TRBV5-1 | CASSLWGLAGLEQFF | TGCGCCAGCAGCTTGTGGGGACTAGCCGGGCTGGAGCAGTTCTTC
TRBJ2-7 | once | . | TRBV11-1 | CASSLSRVDSYEQYF | TGTGCCAGCAGCTTATCCCGTGTAGACTCCTACGAGCAGTACTTC
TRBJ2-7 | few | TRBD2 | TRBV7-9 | CASSSPTSGNADEQYF | TGTGCCAGCAGTTCTCCGACTAGCGGGAATGCCGACGAGCAGTACTTC
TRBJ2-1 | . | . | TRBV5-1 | CASSLAGEVYNEQFF | TGCGCCAGCAGCTTGGCGGGAGAGGTTTACAATGAGCAGTTCTTC
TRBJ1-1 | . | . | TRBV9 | CASSSLTGNTEAFF | TGTGCCAGCAGTTCTCTAACGGGAAACACTGAAGCTTTCTTT
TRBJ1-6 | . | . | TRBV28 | CASSLDSSYNSPLHF | TGTGCCAGCAGTTTAGACAGCTCCTATAATTCACCCCTCCACTTT
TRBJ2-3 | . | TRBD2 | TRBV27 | CASSTLAVPSTDTQYF | TGTGCCAGCAGCACACTAGCGGTCCCTAGCACAGATACGCAGTATTTT
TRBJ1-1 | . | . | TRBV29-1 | CSVASGTTKATEAFF | TGCAGCGTGGCATCCGGGACAACTAAAGCAACTGAAGCTTTCTTT
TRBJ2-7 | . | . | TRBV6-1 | CASSWTDYEQYF | TGTGCCAGCAGTTGGACAGACTACGAGCAGTACTTC
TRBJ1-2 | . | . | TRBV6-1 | CASSRQLGDYGYTF | TGTGCCAGCAGCCGACAACTCGGCGACTATGGCTACACCTTC
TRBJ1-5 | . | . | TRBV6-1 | CASRTATDPNQPQHF | TGTGCCAGCAGGACCGCGACAGACCCAAATCAGCCCCAGCATTTT
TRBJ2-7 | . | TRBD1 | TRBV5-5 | CASSLTDRPEQYF | TGTGCCAGCAGCCTTACGGACAGGCCCGAGCAGTACTTC
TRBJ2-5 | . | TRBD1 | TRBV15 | CATSRDFSGQGKETQYF | TGTGCCACCAGCAGAGATTTTTCCGGACAGGGGAAAGAGACCCAGTACTTC
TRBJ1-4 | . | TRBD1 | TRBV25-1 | CASSELGTGSEKLFF | TGTGCCAGCAGTGAACTTGGGACAGGCAGTGAAAAACTGTTTTTT
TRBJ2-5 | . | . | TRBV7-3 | CASSLNGAGAGETQYF | TGTGCCAGCAGCTTAAACGGGGCGGGGGCGGGGGAGACCCAGTACTTC
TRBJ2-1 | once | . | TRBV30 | CAWSDYPSSEQFF | TGTGCCTGGAGTGACTATCCTAGTTCTGAGCAGTTCTTC
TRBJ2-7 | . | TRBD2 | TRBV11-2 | CASSRTSGEYEQYF | TGTGCCAGCAGCCGGACTAGCGGAGAGTACGAGCAGTACTTC
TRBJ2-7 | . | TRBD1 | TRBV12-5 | CASGRKGAPKTEQYF | TGTGCTAGTGGCCGGAAGGGGGCTCCTAAAACCGAGCAGTACTTC
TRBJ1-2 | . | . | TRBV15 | CATSRAQVANYGYTF | TGCGCCACCAGCAGAGCGCAGGTCGCTAACTATGGCTACACCTTC
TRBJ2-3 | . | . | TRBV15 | CATSRGLRQGTDTQYF | TGTGCCACCAGCAGAGGGTTGAGACAGGGCACAGATACGCAGTATTTT
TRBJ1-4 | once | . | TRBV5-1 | CASSFEPTNEKLFF | TGCGCCAGCAGTTTCGAGCCAACTAATGAAAAACTGTTTTTT